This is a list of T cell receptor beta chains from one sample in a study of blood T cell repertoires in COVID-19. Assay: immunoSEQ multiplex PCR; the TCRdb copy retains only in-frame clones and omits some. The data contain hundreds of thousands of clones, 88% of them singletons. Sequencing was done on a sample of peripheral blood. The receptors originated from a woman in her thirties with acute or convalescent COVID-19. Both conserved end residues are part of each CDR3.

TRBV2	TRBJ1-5	CASSDSEVGNQPQHF
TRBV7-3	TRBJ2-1	CASSSQPQGLNEQFF
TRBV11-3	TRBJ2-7	CASSYGGAPYEQYF
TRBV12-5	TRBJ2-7	CASGLVPSSPSYEQYF
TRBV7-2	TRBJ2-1	CASSVTSGLYNEQFF
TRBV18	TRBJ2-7	CASSPKHAHEQYF
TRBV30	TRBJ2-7	CAYGTGPYEQYF
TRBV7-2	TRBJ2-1	CASRRPRSSYNEQFF
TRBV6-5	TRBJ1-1	CASGSGLLDTEAFF
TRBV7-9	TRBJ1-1	CASSTDSWNTEAFF
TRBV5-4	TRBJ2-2	CAGTSGSKANTGELFF
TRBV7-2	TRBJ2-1	CASSLGWENNNEQFF
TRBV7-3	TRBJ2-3	CASSSGTGSDTQYF
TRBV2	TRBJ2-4	CASSELEGGIQYF
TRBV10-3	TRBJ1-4	CAIGQGGGEKLFF
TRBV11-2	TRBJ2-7	CASSPQPVASGEQYF
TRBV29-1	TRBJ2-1	CSVANFRVPFRENEQFF
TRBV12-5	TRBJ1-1	CASEGDGWMNTEAFF
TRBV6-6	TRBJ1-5	CASSRRQGAIGQPQHF
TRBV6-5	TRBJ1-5	CASRISREPQHF
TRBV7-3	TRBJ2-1	CASSLMGGEKYNEQFF
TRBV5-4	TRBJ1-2	CASTPDSRGGYTF
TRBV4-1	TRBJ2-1	CASSQELRYNEQFF
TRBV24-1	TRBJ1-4	CATSEGENEKLFF
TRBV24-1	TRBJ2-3	CATSDLPAGEMPQYF
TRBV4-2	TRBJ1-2	CASSQEQGRNYGYTF
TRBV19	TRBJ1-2	CASLGNYGYTF
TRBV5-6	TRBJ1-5	CASSRGRSQPQHF
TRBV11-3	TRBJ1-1	CASSLAGRTEAFF
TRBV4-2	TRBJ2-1	CASSQGGGLAEYNEQFF
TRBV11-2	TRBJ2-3	CASSLGRITSGLGTDTQYF
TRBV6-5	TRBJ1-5	CASSYTVYQPQHF
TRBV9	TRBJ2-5	CASSVATAPQETQYF
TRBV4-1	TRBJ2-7	CASSRAGGPGEQYF
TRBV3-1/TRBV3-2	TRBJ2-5	CASSTTILQYF
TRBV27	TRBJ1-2	CASRQAYSNYGYTF
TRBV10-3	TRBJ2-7	CAITGQGAYEQYF